This T cell receptor beta chain was recovered during a study of T cell responses to AZD1222 COVID-19 vaccine. The CDR3 loop spans 15 amino acids. Trimming cost V 2 bases and J 5 bases, with 14 bases left between them. CDR1 and CDR2 (germline): SGHTA, FQGNSA. Assay used: immunoSEQ multiplex PCR; TCRdb lists only in-frame clones, some missing. The data contain 90,000 to 150,000 clones, 70% to 90% of them singletons. The source of this sequence is an adult in good health. The V call is TRBV7-2, the J call TRBJ2-3; no reliable D call. The sample consisted of peripheral blood, taken on day 0 of AZD1222 vaccination. The DNA for the CDR3 is TGTGCCAGCAGCTTACAAGAGTTGGGTTTAGATACGCAGTATTTT. It codes for CASSLQELGLDTQYF.